This entry lists 15 T cell receptor beta chains sequenced from one sample in a study of beta chain features in type 1 diabetes. TCRB transcripts that were expressed got sequenced, as all of the isolated RNA had been reverse transcribed. Sequenced by immunoSEQ multiplex PCR; TCRdb stores in-frame clones only, minus some. The sample carries 500,000 to 700,000 clones, about a sixth recorded once. The sequencing input was naive CD4+ T cells from blood. The receptor set was obtained from a man between 18 and 29 years old in good health.

The rearrangement joins TRBV7-2 to TRBJ1-2; D is ambiguous. Germline V lookup: CDR1 SGHTA, CDR2 FQGNSA. CDR3 size: 15 residues. Trimming cost V 1 base and J 4 bases, with 13 bases left between them. The CDR3 sequence is CASSLVWSGSYGYTF. For the CDR3, the DNA is TGTGCCAGCAGCTTAGTCTGGTCGGGAAGCTATGGCTACACCTTC.

In this sample, this clone turned up a few times. The rearrangement links TRBV5-5 to TRBJ2-1, with 7 nucleotides matching TRBD1. V lost 4 bases, J lost 9 bases, and 10 bases stayed unmatched. Germline V gene data show CDR1 as SGHKS and CDR2 as YYEKEE (reference sequence). The CDR3 is made up of 14 amino acids. The CDR3 here is CASSLTGPVREQFF. The CDR3 nucleotides read TGTGCCAGCAGCCTGACAGGGCCGGTACGTGAGCAGTTCTTC.

This clone appeared a few times. This rearrangement joins TRBV9 to TRBJ2-1; 8 bases match TRBD2. Germline CDR1 and CDR2: SGDLS and YYNGEE. V dropped 0 bases and J dropped 4; count of bases not matched to a gene: 6. The CDR3 is 16 residues long. The CDR3 DNA sequence: TGTGCCAGCAGCGTAGACGGCGGGAGGAGGTACAATGAGCAGTTCTTC. Protein sequence: CASSVDGGRRYNEQFF.

The chain combines TRBV29-1 with TRBJ1-4, with a weak D call TRBD1 (5 bases). Trimming took 7 bases from V and 3 from J, leaving 15 bases between them. The CDR3 totals 14 residues. CDR1 is SQVTM and CDR2 is ANQGSEA in the germline V gene. CDR3 residues: CSGRGRDPNEKLFF. CDR3 in DNA: TGCAGCGGACGAGGCCGGGACCCTAATGAAAAACTGTTTTTT.

V is TRBV7-2 and J is TRBJ2-7, with D perhaps TRBD1 (5 bases). The V end was cut by 2 bases, the J end by 4 bases, with 9 bases between. This CDR3 is built from 13 residues. The germline V gene encodes CDR1 SGHTA and CDR2 FQGNSA. This CDR3 reads CASSLRQRYEQYF. The CDR3 DNA reads as TGTGCCAGCAGCTTAAGACAGCGTTACGAGCAGTACTTC. Full variable domain (rest looked up from reference TRBV7-2 and TRBJ2-7): GAGVSQSPSNKVTEKGKDVELRCDPISGHTALYWYRQSLGQGLEFLIYFQGNSAPDKSGLPSDRFSAERTGGSVSTLTIQRTQQEDSAVYLCASSLRQRYEQYFGPGTRLTVT.

The V call is TRBV7-3, the J call TRBJ2-1; D is ambiguous. Deletions cut 5 bases from V and 9 bases from J, with 11 bases between. CDR1 and CDR2 from the germline V gene are SGHTA and FQGTGA. There are 12 residues in the CDR3. The CDR3 DNA sequence: TGTGCCAGCAGCCAAGGGCAACTTGAGCAGTTCTTC. Its translation is CASSQGQLEQFF.

This clone was found a few times. The J gene is TRBJ2-7, the V gene TRBV7-2; 7 nucleotides align to TRBD1. Germline V CDR1 and CDR2: SGHTA, FQGNSA. Trimming cost V 5 bases and J 4 bases; bases outside gene matches: 8. The CDR3 consists of 14 residues. The CDR3 is CASSLQGYFYEQYF. The DNA of the CDR3 is TGTGCCAGCAGCCTACAGGGGTATTTTTACGAGCAGTACTTC. The full variable domain, its missing parts supplied by reference TRBV7-2 and TRBJ2-7, is GAGVSQSPSNKVTEKGKDVELRCDPISGHTALYWYRQSLGQGLEFLIYFQGNSAPDKSGLPSDRFSAERTGGSVSTLTIQRTQQEDSAVYLCASSLQGYFYEQYFGPGTRLTVT.

This clone was observed a handful of times. This rearrangement joins TRBV6-6 to TRBJ1-5; D unclear. The germline V gene has CDR1 MNHNY and CDR2 SVGAGI (reference sequence). The CDR3 runs to 15 residues. V gave up 0 bases and J gave up 0 bases, with 6 bases separating them. The DNA of the CDR3 is TGTGCCAGCAGTTACTCGCAGAGTAGCAATCAGCCCCAGCATTTT. Protein: CASSYSQSSNQPQHF.

The rearrangement links TRBV9 to TRBJ1-1, with D possibly matching TRBD1 (6 bases). The V gene's germline CDR1 is SGDLS and CDR2 YYNGEE. The CDR3 consists of 16 residues. Trimming removed 2 bases at V and 2 bases at J, with 16 bases between. The CDR3 here is CASSVRAGAGNTEAFF. The CDR3 nucleotides are TGTGCCAGCAGCGTTCGCGCAGGGGCCGGAAACACTGAAGCTTTCTTT.

Only a few counts were recorded for this clone. The V call is TRBV4-3, the J call TRBJ2-3; D remains ambiguous. This CDR3 is 15 amino acids long. Germline CDR1 is LGHNA and CDR2 is YSLEER. Trimming left V 1 base short and J 6 bases short, with 14 bases between. CDR3: CASSQAVSQLDTQYF. CDR3 nucleotide sequence: TGCGCCAGCAGCCAAGCAGTCAGTCAGTTGGATACGCAGTATTTT.

This clone was seen only a few times. The chain has TRBV28 and TRBJ2-1, with 8 positions matching TRBD2. This CDR3 is built from 16 residues. Germline values: CDR1 MDHEN, CDR2 SYDVKM. The V segment lost 6 bases and the J segment 7 bases; nucleotides outside the gene matches: 14. The CDR3 sequence: CASRTGRAERRNEQFF. In DNA form, the CDR3 reads TGTGCCAGCAGGACCGGGAGGGCCGAAAGAAGGAATGAGCAGTTCTTC.

The V gene is TRBV7-2, the J gene TRBJ1-3, with 7 bases aligning to TRBD1. The junction had 5 bases not matched to a gene; V was cut back by 1 base and J by 8 bases. This CDR3 has 14 residues. Germline-derived CDR1 and CDR2 are SGHTA and FQGNSA. CDR3 amino acids: CASSLDRGRHTIYF. The CDR3 coding sequence is TGTGCCAGCAGCTTAGATAGGGGGCGGCACACCATATATTTT.

The chain combines TRBV4-1 with TRBJ2-7; D possibly corresponds to TRBD1 (6 bases). Between the trimmed V and J ends, which lost 1 base and 5 bases, there was a span of 18 bases. The CDR3 has 16 residues. Germline-derived CDR1 and CDR2 are MGHRA and YSYEKL. The CDR3 loop reads CASSQGAGTSWDEQYF. The DNA for the CDR3 is TGCGCCAGCAGCCAAGGGGCAGGGACATCATGGGACGAGCAGTACTTC.

This clone was seen only a few times. This rearrangement joins TRBV5-1 to TRBJ1-2; 7 bases agree with TRBD1. V dropped 0 bases and J dropped 8; count of bases not matched to a gene: 10. This CDR3 region has 15 residues. CDR1 and CDR2 (germline): SGHRS, YFSETQ. DNA of the CDR3: TGCGCCAGCAGCTTGGGGCCGGGGACAGTCGTAGGCTACACCTTC. The encoded protein is CASSLGPGTVVGYTF.

Details on this clone: This same CDR3 is encoded by further DNA sequences in the sample. The gene calls are TRBV7-9 and TRBJ1-2, with D maybe TRBD1 (6 bases). The CDR3 runs 11 residues. CDR1 SEHNR and CDR2 FQNEAQ come from the germline V gene (reference sequence). Trimming shortened V by 4 bases and J by 8 bases, and 8 bases separated the two germline ends. The CDR3 DNA reads as TGTGCCAGCAGCTCGACAGGAGGCTACACCTTC. Translated, it gives CASSSTGGYTF. Complete variable domain (other parts from reference TRBV7-9 and TRBJ1-2): DTGVSQNPRHKITKRGQNVTFRCDPISEHNRLYWYRQTLGQGPEFLTYFQNEAQLEKSRLLSDRFSAERPKGSFSTLEIQRTEQGDSAMYLCASSSTGGYTFGSGTRLTVV.